The next 7 T cell receptor beta chains were all read from a single sample in a study of T cell responses to AZD1222 COVID-19 vaccine. Libraries were prepared by immunoSEQ multiplex PCR; TCRdb keeps only in-frame clonotypes and omits some of them. The sample has 95,000 to 100,000 clones; roughly 83% are singletons. This specimen consisted of peripheral blood, obtained 28 days after the second AZD1222 dose. These receptors all stem from an adult who received the AZD1222 COVID-19 vaccine.

The chain carries TRBV7-9 and TRBJ1-5; D gene ambiguous. The CDR3 loop spans 15 amino acids. Germline V CDR1 and CDR2: SEHNR, FQNEAQ (reference sequence). The germline V and J ends were trimmed by 1 base and 2 bases, with 9 bases remaining between them. In nucleotides, the CDR3 is TGTGCCAGCAGCTTAGGTGGCGCGGGCAATCAGCCCCAGCATTTT. This codes for CASSLGGAGNQPQHF.

The V and J genes are TRBV4-2 and TRBJ1-2; no definite D call. Trimming shortened V by 4 bases and J by 2 bases, and 11 bases separated the two germline ends. The V gene's germline CDR1 is LGHNA and CDR2 YNFKEQ. The CDR3 runs 14 residues. The CDR3, as DNA: TGTGCCAGCAGCCCCCGCGGAGTAAACTATGGCTACACCTTC. Amino acid sequence: CASSPRGVNYGYTF.

This rearrangement joins TRBV10-3 to TRBJ1-1; 7 bases are a match to TRBD1. From germline, CDR1 is ENHRY and CDR2 SYGVKD. The ends lost 10 bases at V and 5 bases at J; junction bases unmatched: 13. The CDR3 is 14 amino acids. Written as DNA, the CDR3 is TGTGCCACCGCACCGACAGGGAGGGAAACTGAAGCTTTCTTT. Encoded protein: CATAPTGRETEAFF.

The chain links TRBV9 to TRBJ2-3, with D uncertain. Looked up from germline, CDR1 is SGDLS and CDR2 is YYNGEE. The V and J ends lost 3 bases and 2 bases respectively, with 10 bases between them. This CDR3 contains 14 residues. The CDR3 sequence: CASSGMGHTDTQYF. The CDR3 bases are TGTGCCAGCAGCGGAATGGGTCACACAGATACGCAGTATTTT.

The V gene is TRBV6-1, the J gene TRBJ2-3, with TRBD2 matching over 13 bases. V dropped 4 bases and J dropped 0; count of bases not matched to a gene: 7. Germline assignment: CDR1 MNHNS and CDR2 SASEGT. The CDR3 spans 18 residues. CDR3 sequence: CASSAGLAGAPSTDTQYF. CDR3 nucleotides: TGTGCCAGCAGTGCCGGACTAGCGGGAGCCCCTAGCACAGATACGCAGTATTTT.

This chain links TRBV19 with TRBJ2-3; 7 nucleotides match TRBD2. The ends lost 2 bases at V and 2 bases at J; junction bases unmatched: 4. CDR1 is LNHDA, CDR2 SQIVND, per germline (reference sequence). This CDR3 spans 15 amino acids. The CDR3 region has the DNA TGTGCCAGTAGTATACAGGGAGGGCACACAGATACGCAGTATTTT. This codes for CASSIQGGHTDTQYF.

The chain combines TRBV10-1 with TRBJ2-3, with 7 nucleotides matching TRBD2. With V trimmed by 6 bases and J by 1 base, 7 bases remained unmatched. CDR1 WNHNN and CDR2 SYGVQD come from the germline V gene (reference sequence). This CDR3 contains 15 residues. Written as DNA, the CDR3 is TGCGCCAGCAGCAATTGGGGGAGGGGCACAGATACGCAGTATTTT. It translates to CASSNWGRGTDTQYF.